This paragraph reports one TCR beta chain. This sample is drawn from a study of OX40 agonist ivuxolimab in advanced cancers. Sequencing was performed with immunoSEQ multiplex PCR; in TCRdb, only in-frame clones are kept and a portion is missing. The table shows 70,000 to 75,000 clones, with 75% to 85% occurring only once. The CDR3 has 15 residues. From germline, CDR1 is MNHEY and CDR2 SMNVEV (reference sequence). The ends were cut back, 5 bases at V and 3 bases at J, with 14 bases in the middle. The V call is TRBV27, the J call TRBJ2-4; D perhaps matches TRBD1 (6 bases). The sample in question was CD4+ or CD8+ T cells sorted from blood, obtained in a trial of the OX40 agonist ivuxolimab. The clonotype was recovered from an adult with an advanced solid tumor such as melanoma, head and neck, liver or kidney cancer. This CDR3 reads CASSPWTVGKNIQYF. The DNA for the CDR3 is TGTGCCAGCAGTCCCTGGACAGTTGGCAAAAACATTCAGTACTTC.